The 24 T cell receptor beta chains in this list originate from one sample, sequenced in a study of T cell responses to AZD1222 COVID-19 vaccine. Libraries were prepared by immunoSEQ multiplex PCR; TCRdb keeps only in-frame clonotypes and omits some of them. The sample carries approximately 150,000 clones, approximately 87% recorded once. Material: peripheral blood, obtained 28 days after the second AZD1222 dose. The receptor source for this set is an adult who received the AZD1222 COVID-19 vaccine.

This chain links TRBV6-2 or TRBV6-3 with TRBJ1-5; D ambiguous. This CDR3 is 14 amino acids long. Germline CDR1 MNHEY, CDR2 SVGEGT. V was trimmed by 4 bases and J by 9 bases, leaving 16 bases between them. The CDR3 DNA reads as TGTGCCAGCAGTTCGGATCTAGGGTGGCGGCCCCAGCATTTT. Encoded protein: CASSSDLGWRPQHF.

The chain links TRBV5-8 to TRBJ1-1; 7 bases align to TRBD1. The CDR3 has 12 amino acids. Germline CDR1 reads SGHTS; CDR2 reads YDEGEE. Trimming at V came to 9 bases and at J to 3 bases, leaving 5 bases not matched to a gene. Written as DNA, the CDR3 is TGTGCCACCCTAGACAGGGACACTGAAGCTTTCTTT. This gives the protein CATLDRDTEAFF.

The chain couples TRBV28 to TRBJ1-2; a weak D match, TRBD1 (6 bases). With 8 bases removed from V and 8 bases from J, the gap between germline ends came to 18 bases. The CDR3 covers 13 residues. The germline V gene encodes CDR1 MDHEN and CDR2 SYDVKM. CDR3: CASLAGGAGGYTF. DNA of the CDR3: TGTGCCAGCCTCGCGGGGGGGGCAGGCGGCTACACCTTC.

This rearrangement joins TRBV6-5 to TRBJ1-1; no clear D. Germline V gives CDR1 MNHEY, CDR2 SVGAGI. The V end was cut by 5 bases, the J end by 2 bases, with 9 bases between. The CDR3 totals 13 residues. CDR3 loop: CASSRTVNTEAFF. The DNA for the CDR3 is TGTGCCAGCAGTCGGACGGTTAACACTGAAGCTTTCTTT.

This chain links TRBV14 with TRBJ2-7, with D tentatively TRBD2 (5 bases). The ends were cut back, 2 bases at V and 5 bases at J, with 16 bases in the middle. CDR1 is SGHDN, CDR2 FVKESK, per germline. The CDR3 length is 15 residues. Here the CDR3 reads CASSQFTGKIHEQYF. CDR3 sequence (DNA): TGTGCCAGCAGCCAATTTACCGGGAAAATCCACGAGCAGTACTTC.

J is TRBJ2-7 and V is TRBV11-2; TRBD2 aligns across 14 bases. Germline V gene lookup returns CDR1 SGHAT and CDR2 FQNNGV. V trimming: 2 bases; J trimming: 2 bases; junction bases outside the gene matches: 11. The CDR3 extends over 19 amino acids. For the CDR3, the DNA is TGTGCCAGCAGCTTATTTGGGACTAGCGGGGGCAACCCTCCCTACGAGCAGTACTTC. This translates into CASSLFGTSGGNPPYEQYF.

The V call is TRBV5-6, the J call TRBJ2-7; TRBD2 might be the D (5 bases). The CDR3 is made up of 14 amino acids. The V gene's germline CDR1 is SGHDT and CDR2 YYEEEE. Trimming stripped 2 bases from V and 3 bases from J, with 12 bases between. CDR3 coding DNA: TGTGCCAGCAGCTTAGCGGACGCTTACTACGAGCAGTACTTC. Its translation: CASSLADAYYEQYF.

This chain links TRBV11-3 with TRBJ1-1, with unresolved D. This CDR3 contains 15 residues. V was shortened by 0 bases and J by 5 bases, with 13 bases between the two germline ends. Germline values: CDR1 SGHNT, CDR2 YENEEA. CDR3 amino acids: CASSLDGGSGTEAFF. For the CDR3, the DNA is TGTGCCAGCAGCTTAGATGGAGGGTCGGGGACTGAAGCTTTCTTT.

The count of this clone is one. The chain has TRBV29-1 and TRBJ1-1; the match to TRBD1 covers 7 bases. The junction had 4 bases not matched to a gene; V was cut back by 5 bases and J by 1 base. This CDR3 comprises 13 residues. Germline loops: CDR1 SQVTM, CDR2 ANQGSEA. The CDR3 here is CSVSQGGNTEAFF. The CDR3 region has the DNA TGCAGCGTTAGTCAGGGGGGGAACACTGAAGCTTTCTTT. The full variable domain, with the rest looked up from reference TRBV29-1 and TRBJ1-1, is SAVISQKPSRDICQRGTSLTIQCQVDSQVTMMFWYRQQPGQSLTLIATANQGSEATYESGFVIDKFPISRPNLTFSTLTVSNMSPEDSSIYLCSVSQGGNTEAFFGQGTRLTVV.

The chain combines TRBV4-2 with TRBJ1-1; TRBD1 aligns across 7 bases. Germline values: CDR1 LGHNA, CDR2 YNFKEQ. CDR3 length: 15 amino acids. V shed 2 bases and J 4 bases; nucleotides not matched to a gene: 7. This CDR3 is CASSQPTGRRTEAFF. The CDR3 DNA reads as TGTGCCAGCAGCCAACCGACAGGGCGGCGCACTGAAGCTTTCTTT.

This clone was picked up one time. Other DNA variants within this sample encode the same CDR3. The chain links TRBV6-5 to TRBJ2-1; D not certain. Germline CDR1 and CDR2: MNHEY and SVGAGI. Trimming cost V 7 bases and J 7 bases, with 11 bases left between them. CDR3 length: 12 residues. The CDR3 nucleotides are TGTGCCAGCACCAGCGTGCATAATGAGCAGTTCTTC. It specifies CASTSVHNEQFF.

V usage is TRBV6-1 and J usage is TRBJ2-4, with D possibly TRBD1 on 6 matching bases. V was pared by 2 bases and J by 8 bases, with 13 bases between. Looked up from germline, CDR1 is MNHNS and CDR2 is SASEGT. This CDR3 contains 14 residues. CDR3 in DNA: TGTGCCAGCAGTGAAAGGGGGAAGGTATACATTCAGTACTTC. Amino acids: CASSERGKVYIQYF.

The chain couples TRBV24-1 to TRBJ2-7; D call uncertain. The germline CDR1 and CDR2 sequences are KGHDR and SFDVKD. Deletions cut 9 bases from V and 7 bases from J, with 15 bases between. The CDR3 totals 12 residues. CDR3 in DNA: TGTGCCACCCATCCAGGACCCGGGGAGCAGTACTTC. It encodes CATHPGPGEQYF.

This chain joins TRBV13 and TRBJ1-2, with D possibly TRBD1 on 5 matching bases. This CDR3 is built from 14 residues. The germline V and J ends were trimmed by 2 bases and 4 bases, with 11 bases remaining between them. Germline CDR1 PRHDT, CDR2 FYEKMQ (reference sequence). CDR3 nucleotides: TGTGCCAGCAGCTTATTTCAGGGCTTCTATGGCTACACCTTC. This gives the protein CASSLFQGFYGYTF.

The rearrangement joins TRBV30 to TRBJ2-7; D remains unclear. V dropped 2 bases and J dropped 5 bases, with 10 bases sitting between them. This CDR3 comprises 12 residues. Germline assignment: CDR1 GTSNPN and CDR2 SVGIG (reference sequence). CDR3 loop: CAWSSVGHEQYF. The CDR3 bases are TGTGCCTGGAGTTCGGTCGGCCACGAGCAGTACTTC.

This clone was seen more than once but under ten times. Other nucleotide sequences from this sample produce the same CDR3. This chain links TRBV12-3 or TRBV12-4 with TRBJ1-2, with no clear D. This CDR3 comprises 12 residues. Trimming pared 1 base from V and 5 bases from J, leaving 5 bases between. CDR3 residues: CASSLVGYGYTF. CDR3 DNA: TGTGCCAGCAGTTTAGTGGGTTATGGCTACACCTTC.

V gene TRBV7-8 combines with J gene TRBJ2-1; 15 bases are a match to TRBD2. CDR3 length: 18 residues. V lost 2 bases and J lost 2; bases outside the gene matches: 4. Germline CDR1 SGHVS, CDR2 FQNEAQ. The CDR3 sequence: CASSLRTSGGAAYNEQFF. The DNA for the CDR3 is TGTGCCAGCAGCTTAAGGACTAGCGGGGGGGCCGCCTACAATGAGCAGTTCTTC.

The chain joins TRBV19 to TRBJ2-1, with a weak D call TRBD2 (5 bases). Germline lookup yields CDR1 LNHDA and CDR2 SQIVND (reference sequence). The CDR3 consists of 11 residues. V was pared by 7 bases and J by 10 bases, with 11 bases between. CDR3 coding DNA: TGTGCCAGTACCCCCGGGAACGAGCAGTTCTTC. Its translation: CASTPGNEQFF.

This clone showed up just a few times. The chain is built from TRBV6-4 and TRBJ2-3; 10 nucleotides line up with TRBD1. The J segment lost 1 base and the V segment lost 4 bases, leaving 5 bases of the junction unmatched. CDR1 and CDR2 from the germline V gene are MRHNA and SNTAGT. The CDR3 totals 16 residues. Here the CDR3 DNA reads TGTGCCAGCAGTGTTGGGACAGGGGCTGGCACAGATACGCAGTATTTT. This codes for CASSVGTGAGTDTQYF.

V usage is TRBV2 and J usage is TRBJ2-1; the D call may be TRBD1 or TRBD2 (5 bases each). Deletions cut 6 bases from V and 13 bases from J, with 16 bases between. Germline CDR1 SNHLY, CDR2 FYNNEI. The CDR3 covers 12 residues. The CDR3 sequence is CASRAQGAIQFF. CDR3 in DNA: TGTGCCAGCAGGGCGCAGGGAGCAATACAGTTCTTC.

The chain joins TRBV19 to TRBJ1-3; perhaps TRBD1 as D (5 bases). CDR1 and CDR2 (germline): LNHDA, SQIVND (reference sequence). This CDR3 region has 14 residues. V dropped 2 bases and J dropped 8 bases, with 13 bases sitting between them. CDR3 protein: CASSIWGIDDTIYF. DNA for the CDR3: TGTGCCAGTAGTATATGGGGGATTGACGACACCATATATTTT.

This chain joins TRBV27 and TRBJ2-1; 14 bases fit TRBD2. This CDR3 has 20 residues. V lost 0 bases to trimming and J lost 1 base; unmatched junction nucleotides: 8. The germline V gene has CDR1 MNHEY and CDR2 SMNVEV (reference sequence). The CDR3 reads CASSLSTSGGAQGSYNEQFF. Here the CDR3 DNA reads TGTGCCAGCAGTTTATCGACTAGCGGGGGGGCCCAGGGGTCCTACAATGAGCAGTTCTTC.

The chain employs TRBV6-5 and TRBJ1-1, with D unresolved. The CDR3 consists of 11 residues. Per germline, CDR1 MNHEY and CDR2 SVGAGI. V was shortened by 10 bases and J by 4 bases, with 10 bases between the two germline ends. In nucleotides, the CDR3 is TGTGCCATTAAGGGTGGCACTGAAGCTTTCTTT. It codes for CAIKGGTEAFF.

V gene TRBV20-1 combines with J gene TRBJ2-1; perhaps TRBD2 as D (5 bases). The V end lost 4 bases, the J end lost 7 bases, and 14 bases lay between the germline ends. The germline V gene encodes CDR1 DFQATT and CDR2 SNEGSKA (reference sequence). The length of the CDR3 is 13 residues. The CDR3 DNA reads TGCAGTGCTAATGATCGGGGAGAGAATGAGCAGTTCTTC. Protein product: CSANDRGENEQFF.